A selection of T cell receptor beta chains follows, all from one sample in a study of molecular identifiers for immune sequencing clone quantification. TCRdb re-called the PCR reads through MiXCR, storing one row per CDR3 protein. The sample shows about half a million distinct CDR3 sequences, about 21% of them seen only once. The sample taken for sequencing was naive CD8+ T cells from blood, with Jurkat cell RNA spiked in. The receptor source for this set is a human donor in good health. Some libraries in this study had Jurkat cell RNA spiked in. CDR3s include the opening cysteine and the closing phenylalanine or tryptophan. The D gene is left open where the match is weak. Clone sizes are given selectively: once, few, many, or a class where the clone is expanded.

j_call	v_call	clone_size	d_call	cdr3_aa	cdr3_nt
TRBJ2-2	TRBV5-1	few	TRBD1	CASSFPTGDTGELFF	TGCGCCAGCAGCTTCCCGACAGGGGACACCGGGGAGCTGTTTTTT
TRBJ2-1	TRBV13	few	NA	CASSWTRNEQFF	TGTGCCAGCAGCTGGACACGGAATGAGCAGTTCTTC
TRBJ2-1	TRBV11-2	NA	TRBD2	CASSLEAGGRSYNEQFF	TGTGCCAGCAGCTTAGAGGCGGGAGGGAGGTCCTACAATGAGCAGTTCTTC
TRBJ2-2	TRBV7-9	few	NA	CASSATTRTGGELFF	TGTGCCAGCAGCGCCACGACTAGAACGGGCGGGGAGCTGTTTTTT
TRBJ1-1	TRBV6-6	NA	NA	CASSPGVSDMNTEAFF	TGTGCCAGCAGCCCAGGGGTCTCGGATATGAACACTGAAGCTTTCTTT
TRBJ2-6	TRBV12-3/TRBV12-4	NA	NA	CASSSLQGKNTGANVLTF	TGTGCCAGCAGTTCTCTACAGGGTAAAAACACTGGGGCCAACGTCCTGACTTTC
TRBJ1-1	TRBV28	few	TRBD1	CASSFGTGWSTEAFF	TGTGCCAGCAGTTTTGGGACAGGCTGGAGCACTGAAGCTTTCTTT
TRBJ2-7	TRBV12-3/TRBV12-4	many	TRBD1	CASSLTDRANEQYF	TGTGCCAGCAGTCTCACGGACAGGGCAAACGAGCAGTACTTC
TRBJ1-1	TRBV27	many	NA	CASSPAWGRSTEAFF	TGTGCCAGCAGCCCTGCCTGGGGGCGGTCCACTGAAGCTTTCTTT
TRBJ2-7	TRBV7-6	once	NA	CASSSTGRVPTYEQYF	TGTGCCAGCAGCTCGACAGGGAGGGTCCCCACCTACGAGCAGTACTTC
TRBJ2-3	TRBV19	NA	NA	CASSTMTTSTDTQYF	TGTGCCAGTAGTACTATGACTACTAGCACAGATACGCAGTATTTT
TRBJ2-3	TRBV13	many	NA	CASSLLKGIDTDTQYF	TGTGCCAGCAGCTTATTGAAAGGGATAGACACAGATACGCAGTATTTT
TRBJ2-2	TRBV7-9	few	TRBD2	CASSLVRAGANTGELFF	TGTGCCAGCAGCTTAGTCCGAGCGGGGGCCAACACCGGGGAGCTGTTTTTT
TRBJ1-5	TRBV23-1	few	NA	CASSPMVEYSNQPQHF	TGCGCCAGCAGTCCAATGGTTGAGTATAGCAATCAGCCCCAGCATTTT
TRBJ2-5	TRBV10-3	many	TRBD2	CAISEPLAGALQETQYF	TGTGCCATCAGTGAGCCCCTAGCGGGAGCGCTCCAAGAGACCCAGTACTTC
TRBJ2-7	TRBV7-9	few	NA	CASSQPGGTYEQYF	TGTGCCAGCAGTCAACCCGGCGGCACCTACGAGCAGTACTTC
TRBJ1-2	TRBV28	NA	NA	CASSSYEGSESYGYTF	TGTGCCAGCAGTTCTTATGAGGGGTCAGAATCCTATGGCTACACCTTC
TRBJ1-6	TRBV12-3/TRBV12-4	NA	NA	CASSSNPASPLHF	TGTGCCAGCAGTTCTAATCCGGCTTCACCCCTCCACTTT
TRBJ1-3	TRBV7-9	NA	NA	CASSSLISSGNTIYF	TGTGCCAGCAGCTCTTTGATTTCCTCTGGAAACACCATATATTTT
TRBJ1-5	TRBV5-6	NA	TRBD1	CASSFGTGVGQPQHF	TGTGCCAGCAGCTTTGGGACAGGGGTGGGTCAGCCCCAGCATTTT
TRBJ2-3	TRBV7-9	few	NA	CASTFVGHGTDTQYF	TGTGCCAGCACCTTCGTGGGGCATGGCACAGATACGCAGTATTTT
TRBJ2-5	TRBV14	many	TRBD2	CASSQELPGLAAGTQYF	TGTGCCAGCAGCCAAGAACTTCCGGGACTAGCGGCAGGGACCCAGTACTTC
TRBJ2-7	TRBV20-1	few	TRBD1	CSARWRTGGPYEQYF	TGCAGTGCTAGATGGCGGACAGGGGGTCCGTACGAGCAGTACTTC
TRBJ2-5	TRBV27	many	TRBD2	CASSLGLAGAQYF	TGTGCCAGCAGCCTAGGGCTAGCGGGGGCCCAGTACTTC
TRBJ2-5	TRBV2	once	NA	CASSGLQETQCF	TGTGCCAGCAGTGGACTGCAAGAGACCCAGTGCTTC
TRBJ2-1	TRBV12-3/TRBV12-4	few	TRBD1	CASSTGTAKGNEQFF	TGTGCCAGCAGTACCGGGACAGCGAAAGGAAATGAGCAGTTCTTC
TRBJ2-7	TRBV28	NA	TRBD2	CASSLGGGTSSVHEQYF	TGTGCCAGCAGTTTAGGGGGGGGGACTAGTAGCGTCCATGAGCAGTACTTC
TRBJ1-2	TRBV20-1	few	NA	CSVDNYYGYTF	TGCAGTGTGGACAACTACTACGGCTACACCTTC
TRBJ2-7	TRBV2	many	NA	CASSATVSSYEQYF	TGTGCCAGCAGTGCGACAGTGAGCTCCTACGAGCAGTACTTC
TRBJ1-2	TRBV7-9	NA	NA	CASSVFPLGRGRGDYGYTF	TGTGCCAGCAGCGTTTTCCCCTTGGGTCGGGGGCGCGGGGACTATGGCTACACCTTC
TRBJ2-3	TRBV28	NA	TRBD2	CTSSARGRDTDTQYF	TGTACCAGCAGCGCGCGAGGGAGGGACACAGATACGCAGTATTTT
TRBJ1-1	TRBV9	NA	NA	CASSVVDSTWMNTEAFF	TGTGCCAGCAGCGTAGTGGACAGCACGTGGATGAACACTGAAGCTTTCTTT
TRBJ1-1	TRBV6-6	NA	NA	CASSSRQYTEAFF	TGTGCCAGCAGTTCCAGACAATACACTGAAGCTTTCTTT
TRBJ2-1	TRBV19	few	NA	CASRRLDPLPNNEQFF	TGTGCCAGTAGAAGACTAGACCCGCTACCTAACAATGAGCAGTTCTTC
TRBJ1-1	TRBV7-2	NA	TRBD1	CASIPVGTGVMNTEAFF	TGTGCCAGCATCCCGGTGGGGACAGGGGTTATGAACACTGAAGCTTTCTTT
TRBJ2-1	TRBV7-8	NA	TRBD2	CASSSALAGGNEQFF	TGTGCCAGCAGCTCCGCTCTAGCGGGAGGCAATGAGCAGTTCTTC
TRBJ2-5	TRBV9	many	NA	CASSGNRETQYF	TGTGCCAGCAGCGGTAACCGGGAGACCCAGTACTTC
TRBJ1-3	TRBV7-2	many	NA	CASSLGPGNSGNTIYF	TGTGCCAGCAGCTTAGGTCCCGGTAACTCTGGAAACACCATATATTTT